The 14 T cell receptor beta chains reported below all come from one sample, sequenced in a study of T-cell memory formation after mild COVID-19 (dated by TCRdb to about 2021). The library was built by means of 5' RACE. Instrument used: Illumina NovaSeq 6000. TCRdb trimmed the raw reads at Q25, called clones with MiXCR and kept productive beta chains. Rows matching on CDR3 protein sequence are summarized as one entry with the most common DNA and genes. The sample profile shows some 440,000 distinct CDR3 sequences; nearly 25% of them were found once. The ten largest clonotypes hold under 15% of the sample. The specimen was PBMCs or a T cell subset sorted from them (not recorded which). These receptors originate from an adult woman who had mild COVID-19 (a few samples of this study predate the infection). The sample titles of this study are shuffled in the database, so cell type and time point are left out; the donor was told from shared clones.

This clonotype was counted between two and nine times. V and J are TRBV4-2 and TRBJ1-2; D remains ambiguous. There are 15 residues in the CDR3. The V gene lost 3 bases and the J gene lost 1 base, with 12 bases spanning the gap. Germline V gives CDR1 LGHNA, CDR2 YNFKEQ. The CDR3 reads CASSQALLGNYGYTF. The CDR3 DNA reads as TGTGCCAGCAGCCAGGCTCTCTTGGGTAACTATGGCTACACCTTC.

CDR3 sequence: CASSDQGGNNEQFF. Written as DNA, the CDR3 is TGTGCCAGTAGTGATCAGGGTGGCAACAATGAGCAGTTCTTC. V and J are TRBV19 and TRBJ2-1; D perhaps matches TRBD1 (5 bases). V was clipped by 5 bases and J by 5 bases, with 13 bases between them. The germline gives CDR1 LNHDA, CDR2 SQIVND (reference sequence). This CDR3 contains 14 residues. Using reference TRBV19 and TRBJ2-1 for the parts outside the CDR3, the full variable domain is DGGITQSPKYLFRKEGQNVTLSCEQNLNHDAMYWYRQDPGQGLRLIYYSQIVNDFQKGDIAEGYSVSREKKESFPLTVTSAQKNPTAFYLCASSDQGGNNEQFFGPGTRLTVL.

This clonotype was observed a few times. The chain employs TRBV7-8 and TRBJ1-4; 8 bases agree with TRBD1. The CDR3 covers 18 residues. Germline CDR1 SGHVS, CDR2 FQNEAQ. V shed 3 bases and J 5 bases; nucleotides not matched to a gene: 14. The CDR3 is CASSLDYDRGGSNEKLFF. CDR3 DNA: TGTGCCAGCAGCTTGGATTACGACAGGGGAGGATCAAATGAAAAACTGTTTTTT.

This clonotype was observed a handful of times. V is TRBV5-5 and J is TRBJ2-7, with TRBD1 as a possible D gene (5 bases). V was shortened by 2 bases and J by 3 bases, with 15 bases between the two germline ends. This CDR3 comprises 15 residues. CDR1 and CDR2 (germline): SGHKS, YYEKEE (reference sequence). The CDR3 DNA reads TGTGCCAGCAGCTTTTCATCCCAGGGTGACTACGAGCAGTACTTC. Translated: CASSFSSQGDYEQYF.

The chain has TRBV6-2 or TRBV6-3 and TRBJ2-5; 7 bases match TRBD2. Germline V lookup: CDR1 MNHEY, CDR2 SVGEGT. The CDR3 spans 17 residues. V dropped 0 bases and J dropped 5; count of bases not matched to a gene: 12. CDR3 in amino acids: CASSYSTVAGDLETQYF. In DNA, the CDR3 is TGTGCCAGCAGTTACTCCACAGTGGCGGGAGATCTGGAGACCCAGTACTTC.

The chain links TRBV20-1 to TRBJ2-7, with 13 bases aligning to TRBD2. This CDR3 comprises 15 residues. The V and J ends lost 6 bases and 4 bases, in that order; junction bases with no gene match: 9. Looked up from germline, CDR1 is DFQATT and CDR2 is SNEGSKA (reference sequence). The CDR3 DNA reads as TGCAGTGCCCATACTAGCGGGAGGGTAAGGTACGAGCAGTACTTC. Translating gives CSAHTSGRVRYEQYF.

The chain uses TRBV14 and TRBJ2-2; the match to TRBD2 covers 12 bases. The CDR3 extends over 19 amino acids. CDR1 is SGHDN, CDR2 FVKESK, per germline. Trimming removed 3 bases from V and 1 base from J; junction bases left unmatched: 9. The CDR3 sequence: CASSQVGLAGNVNTGELFF. CDR3 DNA: TGTGCCAGCAGCCAGGTTGGACTAGCGGGAAATGTGAACACCGGGGAGCTGTTTTTT.

This clonotype was counted a few times. This chain links TRBV7-9 with TRBJ2-1; 7 nucleotides align to TRBD2. V shed 1 base and J 6 bases; nucleotides not matched to a gene: 6. The CDR3 totals 15 residues. CDR1 is SEHNR and CDR2 is FQNEAQ in the germline V gene (reference sequence). The CDR3 region has the DNA TGTGCCAGCAGCTTAGTTACGGGAGGAGGCAATGAGCAGTTCTTC. Protein product: CASSLVTGGGNEQFF. The variable domain in full, with the rest retrieved from reference TRBV7-9 and TRBJ2-1, is DTGVSQNPRHKITKRGQNVTFRCDPISEHNRLYWYRQTLGQGPEFLTYFQNEAQLEKSRLLSDRFSAERPKGSFSTLEIQRTEQGDSAMYLCASSLVTGGGNEQFFGPGTRLTVL.

This clonotype was detected only a few times. The chain is built from TRBV12-3 or TRBV12-4 and TRBJ1-2; TRBD1 agrees at 9 bases. After removal of 5 bases from V and 6 bases from J, the junction contained 10 bases not matched to a gene. The CDR3 contains 15 residues. CDR3 sequence: CASSPGTGNTNGYTF. The CDR3 region has the DNA TGTGCCAGCAGTCCTGGGACAGGGAATACCAATGGCTACACCTTC.

The chain carries TRBV14 and TRBJ1-5; 8 bases are a match to TRBD1. The CDR3 sequence is 16 residues long. Trimming at V came to 2 bases and at J to 4 bases, leaving 7 bases not matched to a gene. Germline CDR1 is SGHDN and CDR2 is FVKESK. CDR3 in amino acids: CASSQRGQGGNQPQHF. The CDR3, as DNA: TGTGCCAGCAGCCAAAGAGGACAGGGAGGAAATCAGCCCCAGCATTTT.

The chain is built from TRBV6-1 and TRBJ1-3, with D unresolved. The germline gives CDR1 MNHNS, CDR2 SASEGT. The CDR3 spans 14 residues. V lost 6 bases, J lost 2 bases, and 11 bases lay in between. The CDR3 sequence: CASRFPGAGNTIYF. In nucleotides, the CDR3 is TGTGCCAGCAGGTTCCCAGGCGCTGGAAACACCATATATTTT.

This clonotype was recorded a few times. This chain links TRBV27 with TRBJ2-7; no clear D gene. Germline V gene sequence: CDR1 MNHEY, CDR2 SMNVEV (reference sequence). The V gene lost 0 bases and the J gene lost 0 bases, with 9 bases spanning the gap. The CDR3 consists of 15 residues. The CDR3 loop is CASSLSSPLSYEQYF. The CDR3 DNA sequence: TGTGCCAGCAGTTTATCTTCCCCACTCTCCTACGAGCAGTACTTC.

This clonotype appeared a single time. The chain links TRBV30 to TRBJ2-1; D gene uncertain. Germline lookup yields CDR1 GTSNPN and CDR2 SVGIG (reference sequence). V was shortened by 4 bases and J by 6 bases, with 10 bases between the two germline ends. This CDR3 has 12 amino acids. The DNA of the CDR3 is TGTGCCTGGACTCCATTCCTCAATGAGCAGTTCTTC. Its translation: CAWTPFLNEQFF.

This CDR3 reads CSVLRDSKNTEAFF. CDR3 nucleotide sequence: TGCAGCGTTTTAAGAGACAGTAAAAACACTGAAGCTTTCTTT. The rearrangement joins TRBV29-1 to TRBJ1-1; possibly TRBD1 for D (5 bases). Looked up from germline, CDR1 is SQVTM and CDR2 is ANQGSEA. This CDR3 has 14 amino acids. Trimming removed 5 bases at V and 2 bases at J, with 15 bases between.